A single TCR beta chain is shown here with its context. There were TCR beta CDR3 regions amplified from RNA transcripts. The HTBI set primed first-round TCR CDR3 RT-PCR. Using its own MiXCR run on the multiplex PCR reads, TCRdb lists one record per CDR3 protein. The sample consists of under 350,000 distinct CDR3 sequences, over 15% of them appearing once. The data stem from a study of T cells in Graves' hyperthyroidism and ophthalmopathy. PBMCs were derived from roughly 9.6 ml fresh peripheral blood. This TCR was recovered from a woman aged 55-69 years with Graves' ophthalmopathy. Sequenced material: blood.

CDR3 DNA sequence: TGTGCCATCAGTGAGTCGAATACTAACTATGGCTACACCTTC. As protein: CAISESNTNYGYTF. The chain is built from TRBV10-3 and TRBJ1-2; no firm D call. V shed 0 bases and J shed 0 bases, with 5 bases lying between them. This CDR3 comprises 14 residues. Germline assignment: CDR1 ENHRY and CDR2 SYGVKD.